This paragraph covers one T cell receptor (beta chain) sequence. The clone's antigen remains unknown. No per-base quality is available; no much larger clone lies one base away. The source of the sample is a study of blood T cells in healthy people across ages (dated by TCRdb to between 2015 and 2016). For the study in its entirety: Template switching captured roughly one uniquely barcoded TCR beta cDNA molecule per two T cells in model experiments. To track age-related changes in TCR beta repertoire diversity, the study relied on deep sequencing normalized with unique cDNA molecular identifiers. The donors were split into four age groups: young (average 16 years), middle-aged (over 35), aged (around 67) and long-lived (over 80). To avoid experimental bias, donors of different ages were spread randomly across the sequencing lanes. Using the same blood draw, the study looked at two additional independent replicas of 1 million unique cDNA reads for two donors, one aged 18 to 30 and the other aged 80 or older. Overall study results and their limits: Because the CMV infection status of the donors was unknown, age-related changes in expanded clonotypes may potentially have been confounded. Observed TCR beta diversity correlated strongly with the percentage of naive T cells measured by flow cytometry. As age increased, observed TCR beta diversity per million T cells dropped in a roughly linear way, and a significant reduction was already evident by age 40. Because profiling used bulk unsorted PBMCs, naive and antigen-experienced compartments could not be compared conclusively. Compared with the aged group, the long-lived group had more naive CD4+ T cells, fewer expanded clones and increased TCR diversity, suggesting age selection. Estimates of total diversity from one million sequenced T cells were regarded as lower bounds and underestimates.

The donors were roughly 38 Caucasian individuals from Russia, aged 6 to 90 years, who were systemically healthy. Ten milliliters of peripheral blood were drawn from each donor into EDTA-treated Vacutainer tubes. Ficoll-Paque density-gradient centrifugation was used to isolate PBMCs, with at least 6.5 million obtained per sample. Total RNA was extracted from PBMCs with Trizol reagent, with at least 5 micrograms obtained per sample. For every donor, an aliquot of PBMCs went through flow cytometry to measure the percentages of naive CD45RAhigh/CD27high T cells. The library was prepared using 5' RACE. These reads were obtained on an Illumina HiSeq 2500. The second PCR ran for about 6 to 11 cycles and used a J-beta primer mix along with a sample-barcoded 5' primer. Each TCR beta cDNA molecule received a unique molecular identifier from a template-switch 5' adaptor carrying 12 random nucleotides. Each sample yielded at least 3 million CDR3-containing paired-end reads. The Mint cDNA synthesis kit, primed by a TRBC-specific oligonucleotide, was used to synthesize first-strand cDNA from all RNA. All cDNA was treated with uracil-DNA glycosylase and then went through a first 18-cycle PCR with the universal primers M1SS and BC2_uni_R. The published analysis was carried out like this. Normalization of each sample was performed by random selection of 1 million high-quality reads, each carrying a distinct molecular identifier. Instead of being binned into consensus sequences, reads that shared molecular identifiers were thrown out. MiTCR, run with a Q25 quality threshold and the strictest error-elimination algorithm, handled CDR3 identification, clonotype clustering and error correction. A nonparametric unseen species model with Euler transformation was used to estimate lower-bound total TCR beta diversity. TCRdb ran its own pipeline on the public reads, namely fastp trimming at Q25 and MiXCR clone calling, and kept in-frame beta chains. Records with the same CDR3 protein are collapsed into one entry carrying the most frequent genes and DNA. The authors' filters were not applied to this entry. Present in this sample are about 590,000 distinct CDR3 sequences, roughly 30% of which were seen just once. The ten largest clones represent 15% to 19% of the sample.

Sequencing was done on a sample of blood. This clonotype was sampled from a woman over 75 in good health.

The CDR3 reads as follows: CSARDHRRGNYGYTF. Here is the DNA: TGCAGTGCTAGAGATCACCGACGGGGGAACTATGGCTACACCTTC. The V gene is TRBV20-1 and the J gene is TRBJ1-2; the D gene is possibly TRBD1, with 5 bases matching. CDR1 is given as DFQATT and CDR2 as SNEGSKA, both from the germline V gene (reference sequence). Relative to germline, V is 0 bases shorter and J is 2 bases shorter, with 13 bases between their ends. Taken from cysteine to phenylalanine, the CDR3 has 15 residues. Left in the record is the CDR3 DNA by itself, 45 bases read in frame from the first base.